The source of this TCR beta chain is a study of regulatory T cells in long-lasting Graves disease. Study-wide findings and caveats: Since the sample size was small, accuracy may have been reduced.

Relying on iRepertoire HTBI primers and Arm-PCR of CDR3 regions, the team built TCR beta libraries. Each CDR3 protein gets one entry after TCRdb re-called the multiplex PCR reads with MiXCR. The data show about 620,000 distinct CDR3 sequences, with approximately 15% seen just once and approximately 20% held by the top ten. The CDR3 covers 14 residues. V lost 3 bases, J lost 5 bases, and 10 bases lay in between. CDR1 is SGHTA, CDR2 FQGNSA, per germline. This clonotype was seen repeatedly, ten times or more. Its antigen is currently unknown. Time point here: newly diagnosed GD, antithyroid drugs for less than 3 months. PBMC RNA was the source of the TCR library. These data also featured in a second study, about T cells in Graves' hyperthyroidism and ophthalmopathy. According to that study: Ophthalmopathy onset followed model prediction by a median around 6.6 months.

The TCR comes from a woman aged 25 to 39 with Graves disease. The gene calls are TRBV7-2 and TRBJ2-2; D gene unclear. The material sequenced was peripheral blood mononuclear cells (PBMCs), taken at new diagnosis, from a patient treated with antithyroid drugs. The CDR3 bases are TGTGCCAGCAGCTTTCCTCTTCGGACCGGGGAGCTGTTTTTT. This encodes CASSFPLRTGELFF.